One and the same sample provided the 8 T cell receptor beta chains below, sequenced in a study of Graves' ophthalmopathy and Graves' hyperthyroidism. The authors amplified TCR beta CDR3 regions from RNA transcripts. First-round RT-PCR employed HTBI primers, with a second-round multiplex PCR after it. TCRdb ran MiXCR on the multiplex PCR reads and lists one entry per CDR3 protein. The sample holds almost 750,000 distinct CDR3 sequences, around 40% seen once. Specimen: peripheral blood. The origin of the receptors is an adult man with Graves' ophthalmopathy.

CDR3 in amino acids: CASSDGQGNGYTF. The CDR3 region has the DNA TGTGCCAGCAGTGACGGGCAGGGCAATGGCTACACCTTC. The chain joins TRBV2 to TRBJ1-2; possible D gene TRBD1, 5 bases. V dropped 3 bases and J dropped 6 bases, with 11 bases sitting between them. The length of the CDR3 is 13 residues. Germline V gene sequence: CDR1 SNHLY, CDR2 FYNNEI.

On this clonotype itself: A read error is possible here, since a much larger clone lies one base away. The J gene is TRBJ2-7, the V gene TRBV2; the D gene is possibly TRBD2 (5 bases). The CDR3 loop spans 14 amino acids. The germline gives CDR1 SNHLY, CDR2 FYNNEI. The CDR3, as DNA: TGTGCCGGCAGTGCTTCCGGGAAAGCCTACGAGCAGTACTTC. Its protein is CAGSASGKAYEQYF. Complete variable domain (other parts from reference TRBV2 and TRBJ2-7): EPEVTQTPSHQVTQMGQEVILRCVPISNHLYFYWYRQILGQKVEFLVSFYNNEISEKSEIFDDQFSVERPDGSNFTLKIRSTKLEDSAMYFCAGSASGKAYEQYFGPGTRLTVT.

This chain joins TRBV20-1 and TRBJ1-3; D may be TRBD1 (5 bases). Germline V gene sequence: CDR1 DFQATT, CDR2 SNEGSKA (reference sequence). V was shortened by 6 bases and J by 0 bases, with 15 bases between the two germline ends. The CDR3 has 15 amino acids. CDR3 protein: CSASWGESSGNTIYF. Here the CDR3 DNA reads TGCAGTGCCTCCTGGGGGGAGAGCTCTGGAAACACCATATATTTT.

This sequence joins TRBV10-3 and TRBJ2-7, with TRBD2 matching 11 bases. Germline CDR1 reads ENHRY; CDR2 reads SYGVKD. V shed 0 bases and J 3 bases; nucleotides not matched to a gene: 7. There are 17 residues in the CDR3. CDR3 protein: CAISESVLAGGRYEQYF. CDR3 nucleotide sequence: TGTGCCATCAGTGAGTCGGTCCTAGCGGGAGGCCGCTACGAGCAGTACTTC.

The sample holds a few counts of this clonotype. One end of the junction fails to match germline, which may point to a read error. This chain uses TRBV10-3 with TRBJ1-1; D remains ambiguous. This CDR3 is 16 amino acids long. Germline V CDR1 and CDR2: ENHRY, SYGVKD. Written as DNA, the CDR3 is TGTGCCAGCAGTTACCTTACCCGACGTCCGAACACTGAAGCTTTCTTT. Protein product: CASSYLTRRPNTEAFF.

This clonotype was detected ten times or more. The V call is TRBV2, the J call TRBJ2-5; TRBD2 agrees at 8 bases. V shed 1 base, J shed 2 bases, and the junction held 3 bases outside the gene matches. Germline V lookup: CDR1 SNHLY, CDR2 FYNNEI. The CDR3 has 15 amino acids. The CDR3 loop is CASSEEASGQETQYF. Here the CDR3 DNA reads TGTGCCAGCAGTGAAGAGGCTAGCGGGCAAGAGACCCAGTACTTC.

This clonotype showed up just a few times. The chain joins TRBV27 to TRBJ1-1, with D possibly TRBD1 on 5 matching bases. Germline assignment: CDR1 MNHEY and CDR2 SMNVEV (reference sequence). V lost 4 bases, J lost 10 bases, and 10 bases lay in between. The CDR3 is 11 amino acids. The CDR3: CASSSTGGAFF. The CDR3 DNA follows: TGTGCCAGCAGTTCTACGGGGGGAGCTTTCTTT.

This clonotype was seen at least ten times. The chain uses TRBV7-2 and TRBJ1-1; the D is unclear. The CDR3 runs 16 residues. Germline lookup yields CDR1 SGHTA and CDR2 FQGNSA. Trimming stripped 6 bases from V and 3 bases from J, with 20 bases between. The CDR3 region has the DNA TGTGCCAGCAGTCCCCTGGCAGGTGCCTTGGACACTGAAGCTTTCTTT. As protein: CASSPLAGALDTEAFF.